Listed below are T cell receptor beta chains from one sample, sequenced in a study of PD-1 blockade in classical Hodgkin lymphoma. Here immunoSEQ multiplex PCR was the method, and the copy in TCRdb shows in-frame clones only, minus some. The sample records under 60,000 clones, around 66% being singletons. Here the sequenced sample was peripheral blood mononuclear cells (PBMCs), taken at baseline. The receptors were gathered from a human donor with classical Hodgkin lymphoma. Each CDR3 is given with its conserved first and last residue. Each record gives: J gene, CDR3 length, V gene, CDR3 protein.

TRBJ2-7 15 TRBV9 CASSVDQQGAYEQYF
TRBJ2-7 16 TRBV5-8 CASSLRQGARGNEQYF
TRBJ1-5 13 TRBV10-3 CAIRHRGDQPQHF
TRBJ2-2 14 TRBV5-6 CASSLGPNTGELFF
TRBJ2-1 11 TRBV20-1 CSVYEVNEQFF
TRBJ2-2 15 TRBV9 CASSVRQGAGGELFF
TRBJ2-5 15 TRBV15 CATSSQGQTQETQYF
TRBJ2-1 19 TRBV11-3 CASSQDGNSGYRAYNEQFF
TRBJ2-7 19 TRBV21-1 CASSTRQLLTSSLPDEQYF
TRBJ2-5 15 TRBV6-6 CASSYARLARETQYF
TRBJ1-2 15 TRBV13 CASSSLGQGYYGYTF
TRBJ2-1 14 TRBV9 CASSVIPGMVEQFF
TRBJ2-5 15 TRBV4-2 CASSQTADYSETQYF
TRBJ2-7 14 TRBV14 CASRAGGSSYEQYF
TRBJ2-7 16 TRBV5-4 CASSPMTSGISYEQYF
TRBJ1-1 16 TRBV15 CATTLMGEKGNTEAFF
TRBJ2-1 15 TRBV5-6 CASRPGTSGNGEQFF
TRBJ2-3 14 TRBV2 CAGKTSGPTDTQYF
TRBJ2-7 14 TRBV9 CASSVENRPYEQYF
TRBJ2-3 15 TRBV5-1 CASSLAGISTDTQYF
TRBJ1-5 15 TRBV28 CASSLAGSVNQPQHF
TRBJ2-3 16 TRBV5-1 CASSLGYGGNTDTQYF
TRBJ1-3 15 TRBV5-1 CASSEQGSSGNTIYF
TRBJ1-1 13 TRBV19 CASQFGQFTEAFF
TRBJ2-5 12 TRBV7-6 CASSPGILTQYF
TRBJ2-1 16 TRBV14 CASSQELPTVGNEQFF
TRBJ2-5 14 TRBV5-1 CASSLGDFGETQYF
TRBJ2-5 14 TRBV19 CASSMNKGRETQYF
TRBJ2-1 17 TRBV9 CASSSGVAGGTYNEQFF
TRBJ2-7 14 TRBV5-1 CASSAGQASYEQYF
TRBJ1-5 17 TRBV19 CASSLRQDPPHNQPQHF
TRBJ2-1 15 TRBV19 CASSMGPGVRNEQFF
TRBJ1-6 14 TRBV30 CAWSTGTAKSPLHF
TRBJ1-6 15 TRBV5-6 CASSWGGTVNSPLHF
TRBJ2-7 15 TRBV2 CASSPGLAGSYEQYF
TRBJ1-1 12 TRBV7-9 CASSLDLGRAFF
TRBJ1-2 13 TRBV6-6 CATRGGGEGGYTF
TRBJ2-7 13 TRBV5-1 CASSLDRGYEQYF
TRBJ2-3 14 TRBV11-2 CASSLVQGADTQYF
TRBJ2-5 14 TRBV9 CASSETGGRETQYF
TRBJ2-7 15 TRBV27 CASSLSGVRSYEQYF
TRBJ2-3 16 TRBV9 CASSVQTSGSWDTQYF
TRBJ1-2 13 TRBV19 CASKHGSNYGYTF
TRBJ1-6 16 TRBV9 CASSVEDRSYNSPLHF
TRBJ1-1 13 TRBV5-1 CASSLQENTEAFF
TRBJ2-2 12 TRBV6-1 CASMDLTGELFF
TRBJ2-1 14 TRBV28 CASSLGTGMNEQFF
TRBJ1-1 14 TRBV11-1 CASSSQGLNTEAFF
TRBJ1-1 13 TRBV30 CAWSEQADTEAFF